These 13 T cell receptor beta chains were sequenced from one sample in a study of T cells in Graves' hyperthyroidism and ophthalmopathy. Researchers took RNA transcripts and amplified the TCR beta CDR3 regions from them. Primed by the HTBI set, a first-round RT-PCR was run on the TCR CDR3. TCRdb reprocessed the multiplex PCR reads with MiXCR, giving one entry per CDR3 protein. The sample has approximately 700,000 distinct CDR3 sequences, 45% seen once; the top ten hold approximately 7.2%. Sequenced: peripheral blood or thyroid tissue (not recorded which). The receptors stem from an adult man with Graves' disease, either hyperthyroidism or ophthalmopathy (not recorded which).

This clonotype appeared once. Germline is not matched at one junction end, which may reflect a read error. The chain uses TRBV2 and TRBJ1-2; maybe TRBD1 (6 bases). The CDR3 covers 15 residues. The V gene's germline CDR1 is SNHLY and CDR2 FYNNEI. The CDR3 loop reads CASSLGTRVNYGCTF. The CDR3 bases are TGTGCCAGCAGCCTAGGGACAAGAGTCAACTATGGCTGCACCTTC.

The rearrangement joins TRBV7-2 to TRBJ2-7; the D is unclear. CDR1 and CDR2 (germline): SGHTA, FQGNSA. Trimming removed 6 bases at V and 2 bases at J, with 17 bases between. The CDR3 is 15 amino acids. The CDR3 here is CASSPLRHLTYEQYF. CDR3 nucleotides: TGTGCCAGCAGTCCCTTAAGGCACCTAACCTACGAGCAGTACTTC.

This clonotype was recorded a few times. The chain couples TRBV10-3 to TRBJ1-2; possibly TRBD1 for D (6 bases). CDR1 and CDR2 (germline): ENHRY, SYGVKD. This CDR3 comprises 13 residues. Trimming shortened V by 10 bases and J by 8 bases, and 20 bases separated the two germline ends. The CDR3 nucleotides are TGTGCCAGCGGACGGCAGGGGTTGCGGGGCTACACCTTC. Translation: CASGRQGLRGYTF.

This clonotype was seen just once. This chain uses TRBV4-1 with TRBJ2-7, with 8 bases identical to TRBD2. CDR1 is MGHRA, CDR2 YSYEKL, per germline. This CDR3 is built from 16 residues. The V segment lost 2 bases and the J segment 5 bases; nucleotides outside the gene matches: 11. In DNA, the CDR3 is TGCGCCAGCAGCCAAACAGGGAGCGGGAGAAGGGACGAGCAGTACTTC. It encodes CASSQTGSGRRDEQYF.

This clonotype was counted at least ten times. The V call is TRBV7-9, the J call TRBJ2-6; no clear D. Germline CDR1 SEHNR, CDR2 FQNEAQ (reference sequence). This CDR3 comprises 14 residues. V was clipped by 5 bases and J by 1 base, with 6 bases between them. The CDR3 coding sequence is TGTGCCAGCAGCACGGATTCTGGGGCCAACGTCCTGACTTTC. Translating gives CASSTDSGANVLTF.

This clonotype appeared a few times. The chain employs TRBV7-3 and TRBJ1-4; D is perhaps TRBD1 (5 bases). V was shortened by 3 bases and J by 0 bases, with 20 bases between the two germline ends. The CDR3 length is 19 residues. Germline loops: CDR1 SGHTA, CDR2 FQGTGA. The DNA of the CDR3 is TGTGCCAGCAGCTTCAAAGTCCGGGACTTAGTTGCAACTAATGAAAAACTGTTTTTT. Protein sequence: CASSFKVRDLVATNEKLFF.

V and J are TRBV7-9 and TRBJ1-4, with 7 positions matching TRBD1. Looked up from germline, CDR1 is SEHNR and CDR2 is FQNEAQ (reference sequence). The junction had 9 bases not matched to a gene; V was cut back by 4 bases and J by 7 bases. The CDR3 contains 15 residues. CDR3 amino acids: CASSSSQGSSEKLFF. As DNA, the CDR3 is TGTGCCAGCAGCTCATCACAGGGGTCGAGTGAAAAACTGTTTTTT.

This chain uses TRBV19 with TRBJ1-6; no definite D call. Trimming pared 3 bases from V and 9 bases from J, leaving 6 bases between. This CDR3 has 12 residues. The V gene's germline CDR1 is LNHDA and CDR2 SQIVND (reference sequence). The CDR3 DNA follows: TGTGCCAGTAGTATTTCCCGTTCACCCCTCCACTTT. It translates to CASSISRSPLHF.

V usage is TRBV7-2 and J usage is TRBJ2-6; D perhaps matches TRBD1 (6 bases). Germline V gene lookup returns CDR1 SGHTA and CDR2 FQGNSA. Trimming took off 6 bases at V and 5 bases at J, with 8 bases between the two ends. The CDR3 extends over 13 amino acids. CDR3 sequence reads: CASSRDRANVLTF. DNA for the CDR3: TGTGCCAGCAGTAGGGACAGGGCCAACGTCCTGACTTTC.

The CDR3 bases are TGCAGTGCTACAAGACAGGGGGGCTATGGCTACACCTTC. This encodes CSATRQGGYGYTF. V usage is TRBV20-1 and J usage is TRBJ1-2; 9 bases line up with TRBD1. This CDR3 contains 13 residues. Looked up from germline, CDR1 is DFQATT and CDR2 is SNEGSKA (reference sequence). The ends lost 4 bases at V and 4 bases at J; junction bases unmatched: 4.

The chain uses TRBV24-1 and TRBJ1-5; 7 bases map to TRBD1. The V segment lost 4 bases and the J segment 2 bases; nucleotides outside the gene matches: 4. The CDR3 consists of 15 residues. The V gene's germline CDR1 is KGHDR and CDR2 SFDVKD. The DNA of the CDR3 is TGTGCCACCAGTGACTGGACAGGCGGCAATCAGCCCCAGCATTTT. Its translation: CATSDWTGGNQPQHF.

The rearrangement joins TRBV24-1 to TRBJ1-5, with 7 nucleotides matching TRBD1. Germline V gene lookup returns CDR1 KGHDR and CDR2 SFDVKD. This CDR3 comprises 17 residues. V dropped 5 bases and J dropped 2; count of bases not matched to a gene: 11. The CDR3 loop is CATSGFGGQLGNQPQHF. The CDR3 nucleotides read TGTGCCACCAGTGGTTTCGGGGGACAGTTGGGCAATCAGCCCCAGCATTTT.

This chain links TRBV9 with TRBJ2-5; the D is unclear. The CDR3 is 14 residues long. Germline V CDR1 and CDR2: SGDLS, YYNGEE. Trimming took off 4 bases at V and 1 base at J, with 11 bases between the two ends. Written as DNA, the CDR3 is TGTGCCAGCAGCAGCCACGGGCGCCAAGAGACCCAGTACTTC. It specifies CASSSHGRQETQYF.